This T cell receptor beta chain derives from a study of cytomegalovirus exposure and HLA in healthy donors. The study's findings and limits: Versus the approximately 720-donor mean, an Asian-associated ancestry cluster reportedly showed fewer N-insertions in a later analysis. Follow-up analysis later connected one missense variant in DCLRE1C with trimming of TCR beta V- and J-genes. A list of 150 to 200 TCR beta chains associated with cytomegalovirus was given. It was confirmed in vitro that a few of the CMV-associated chains were specific for CMV antigens.

A remark on this clone: No antigen is known for it.

V dropped 1 base and J dropped 4; count of bases not matched to a gene: 3. The CDR3 has 14 amino acids. CDR1 is SGHVS and CDR2 is FQNEAQ in the germline V gene. This PCR relied on a set of 60 Vbeta primers and 13 Jbeta primers. Repertoires were generated with immunoSEQ multiplex PCR, while TCRdb's copy carries only in-frame clones and drops some. The table shows roughly 200,000 clones, with almost 70% occurring only once. The sequencing sample was made of PBMCs. The sequence was collected from a man aged 35 to 55 in good health and CMV-seropositive. The genes are TRBV7-8 and TRBJ1-1; TRBD1 agrees at 7 bases. CDR3 sequence (DNA): TGTGCCAGCAGCTTAGACAGGGGAAGCACTGAAGCTTTCTTT. This encodes CASSLDRGSTEAFF.